This TCR beta chain was retrieved from a study of cytomegalovirus exposure and HLA in healthy donors. CDR3 length: 14 amino acids. The trim removed 2 bases at V and 4 bases at J, leaving 5 bases unmatched. Germline V gene data show CDR1 as MNHEY and CDR2 as SMNVEV (reference sequence). PCR primers comprised 60 Vbeta and 13 Jbeta primers. Clones were sequenced by immunoSEQ multiplex PCR, and TCRdb holds only the in-frame ones, with some missing. The sample contains 150,000 to 200,000 clones, approximately 80% of which appear only once. The chain employs TRBV27 and TRBJ2-7, with TRBD1 matching over 7 bases. This TCR was sampled from a woman aged 40 to 50 in good health and CMV-seronegative. Material: PBMCs. CDR3 nucleotides: TGTGCCAGCAGTTTAGAGACAGGGAATTACGAGCAGTACTTC. Translation: CASSLETGNYEQYF.